Listed below are T cell receptor beta chains from one sample, sequenced in a study of cytotoxic CD8 clonotypes in ibrutinib-treated CLL. The protocol was immunoSEQ multiplex PCR, while the TCRdb copy is restricted to in-frame clones and leaves out a portion. Altogether some 43,000 clones are present, 60% to 80% being singletons, with the ten largest covering about 13%. The source was PBMCs, collected after 12 months of ibrutinib treatment. All receptors derive from a human donor with chronic lymphocytic leukemia. CDR3s include the opening cysteine and the closing phenylalanine or tryptophan. Fields, in order: CDR3 DNA, CDR3 protein, D gene, V gene, J gene, clone size. The D gene is left open where the match is weak. Only some rows state a clone size, as once, few, many or a class for expanded clones.

TGTGCCAGCAGTCAGGGCGCCCCAACTAATGAAAAACTGTTTTTT	CASSQGAPTNEKLFF	.	TRBV2	TRBJ1-4	.
TGCGCCAGCACCTGGCGGCTTGAGGGGCCCCGGGAGCTGTTTTTT	CASTWRLEGPRELFF	.	TRBV5-1	TRBJ2-2	.
TGTGCCAGCAGTTTGGAGGCCTGGGGGTCACCCCTCCACTTT	CASSLEAWGSPLHF	.	TRBV27	TRBJ1-6	.
TGTGCCAGCAGCTTAGACAGGGGCACAGATACGCAGTATTTT	CASSLDRGTDTQYF	.	TRBV11-1	TRBJ2-3	.
TGTGCCAGCAGTAGATCGGCAGGGAATTATGATGGCTACACCTTC	CASSRSAGNYDGYTF	.	TRBV28	TRBJ1-2	.
TGTGCCAGCAGCTTAGCCGCTAGTTCCTACAATGAGCAGTTCTTC	CASSLAASSYNEQFF	.	TRBV7-2	TRBJ2-1	.
TGTGCCTGGAGTGGGCAAACTCTTCGGAATCAGCCCCAGCATTTT	CAWSGQTLRNQPQHF	.	TRBV30	TRBJ1-5	.
TGTGCCAGCAGCGCCGGGACAGGTTCCTATAGCAATCAGCCCCAGCATTTT	CASSAGTGSYSNQPQHF	TRBD1	TRBV5-5	TRBJ1-5	.
TGTGCCAGCAGCTCGGGACGAGCTTTCTTT	CASSSGRAFF	.	TRBV7-2	TRBJ1-1	.
TGTGCCATCAGATTTGGACAGGGTGATAATTCACCCCTCCACTTT	CAIRFGQGDNSPLHF	TRBD1	TRBV10-3	TRBJ1-6	.
TGTGCCAGCAGCTCCTCTGGGGCCAACGTCCTGACTTTC	CASSSSGANVLTF	.	TRBV7-6	TRBJ2-6	.
TGTGCCAGCAGCGTCCGGGGGAGGGATTCACCCCTCCACTTT	CASSVRGRDSPLHF	.	TRBV9	TRBJ1-6	.
TGCAGCGTTTTGGGGGGCGGGTGGAACACTGAAGCTTTCTTT	CSVLGGGWNTEAFF	.	TRBV29-1	TRBJ1-1	.
TGTGCCAGCAGTCGGGGGGGTAGCAATCAGCCCCAGCATTTT	CASSRGGSNQPQHF	.	TRBV2	TRBJ1-5	few
TGTGCCAGCAGCGTAGAGTTGCGGGGTGGAGAGACCCAGTACTTC	CASSVELRGGETQYF	.	TRBV9	TRBJ2-5	once
TGTGCCAGCAGCTTAGTTGTTTCTGGACAGGGACCCTACGAGCAGTACTTC	CASSLVVSGQGPYEQYF	TRBD1	TRBV7-2	TRBJ2-7	.
TGTGCCAGCAGCTTAAACGGACAGGGGATACCCGGGGAGCTGTTTTTT	CASSLNGQGIPGELFF	TRBD1	TRBV7-2	TRBJ2-2	once
TGTGCCAGCAGCTTCGGGAGGATTGGGACTGAAGCTTTCTTT	CASSFGRIGTEAFF	.	TRBV7-2	TRBJ1-1	.
TGTGCCAGTAGTATAAGGCGAGAAGCTTTCTTT	CASSIRREAFF	.	TRBV19	TRBJ1-1	.
TGTGCCACCGCTGACAGGCCCCCTAACTATGGCTACACCTTC	CATADRPPNYGYTF	.	TRBV6-1	TRBJ1-2	.
TGTGCCAGTAGTATACAGGGGTCGTACCAAGAGACCCAGTACTTC	CASSIQGSYQETQYF	.	TRBV19	TRBJ2-5	.
TGTGCCAGCCAACAGGGTGATCAGCCCCAGCATTTT	CASQQGDQPQHF	.	TRBV6-6	TRBJ1-5	few
TGTGCCAGCAGCGGTACATCGTTGGTAGAAAAACTGTTTTTT	CASSGTSLVEKLFF	.	TRBV9	TRBJ1-4	once
TGTGCCATCAGTGTCCAAGTAGGCAGGGTAACTGAAGCTTTCTTT	CAISVQVGRVTEAFF	.	TRBV10-3	TRBJ1-1	.
TGTGCCAGCAGCCAACAGGGGGGGAACACTGAAGCTTTCTTT	CASSQQGGNTEAFF	TRBD1	TRBV7-3	TRBJ1-1	.
TGTGCCAGCACAGTACAGGAGAATCAGCCCCAGCATTTT	CASTVQENQPQHF	.	TRBV6-6	TRBJ1-5	.
TGTGCCAGCAGCCTAGGGGATCCCTGGGAGCCCCAGCATTTT	CASSLGDPWEPQHF	.	TRBV27	TRBJ1-5	.
TGTGCCAGCAGCCCGATGGGGACACCCTACACAGATACGCAGTATTTT	CASSPMGTPYTDTQYF	.	TRBV7-3	TRBJ2-3	.
TGTGCCAGCAGCTTGGTTGGGGGTGTCACTGAAGCTTTCTTT	CASSLVGGVTEAFF	.	TRBV5-6	TRBJ1-1	.
TGTGCCAGCTCCAGGGTGGGGCCGGATACCGGGGAGCTGTTTTTT	CASSRVGPDTGELFF	.	TRBV6-5	TRBJ2-2	.
TGTGCCAGCAGCGTAGAGATAGACTCCTACGAGCAGTACTTC	CASSVEIDSYEQYF	.	TRBV9	TRBJ2-7	.
TGTGCCACCAGCAGAGAAGTTGAGATACTGCATTTT	CATSREVEILHF	.	TRBV15	TRBJ1-5	.
TGCGCCAGCAGCTTGAATAGCGGGGTCCTATCACCCCTCCACTTT	CASSLNSGVLSPLHF	.	TRBV5-1	TRBJ1-6	.
TGTGCCAGCAGCGTAGCTGGCGGGGGGATGCAGTATTTT	CASSVAGGGMQYF	TRBD2	TRBV9	TRBJ2-3	.
TGCGCCAGCAGCTCAACAGGGCACTACATGAACACTGAAGCTTTCTTT	CASSSTGHYMNTEAFF	.	TRBV5-1	TRBJ1-1	.
TGTGCCAGTAGTATAGAACCCGGGGGCGCGTCTGGCTACACCTTC	CASSIEPGGASGYTF	.	TRBV19	TRBJ1-2	.
TGTGCCAGCCGCTTTAGGGGGGCGGAAGAGCAGTACTTC	CASRFRGAEEQYF	.	TRBV7-9	TRBJ2-7	.
TGTGCCAGCAGCTTAGCGGAGGTGTGGCAGCCCCAGCATTTT	CASSLAEVWQPQHF	.	TRBV7-2	TRBJ1-5	few
TGCGCCAGCAGTAAGACAGGGGTGGAGGGCAATCAGCCCCAGCATTTT	CASSKTGVEGNQPQHF	TRBD1	TRBV4-1	TRBJ1-5	.
TGTGCCAGCAGTTCGGGACAGGGAAATTCACCCCTCCACTTT	CASSSGQGNSPLHF	TRBD1	TRBV6-5	TRBJ1-6	few
TGCGCCAGCAGCCCCTTAGGACTGGGATCAGGAGCTGGGGCCAACGTCCTGACTTTC	CASSPLGLGSGAGANVLTF	.	TRBV5-1	TRBJ2-6	.
TGTGCCAGCAGTTATAGCGGGACACCCAGCTACGAGCAGTACTTC	CASSYSGTPSYEQYF	TRBD2	TRBV6-5	TRBJ2-7	.
TGTGCCAGCAGTGAAGGAAGGGAAGGATTGTCCTACGAGCAGTACTTC	CASSEGREGLSYEQYF	.	TRBV25-1	TRBJ2-7	.